This TCR beta chain came from a study of OX40 agonist ivuxolimab in advanced cancers. Overall study: Enrollees could have had prior anti-PD-1, anti-PD-L1 or anti-CTLA-4 therapy, which about 40% had received. Study results and limitations: Determination of antigen specificity was not performed for the expanded peripheral T cells. Relative to CD4+ cells, CD8+ T cells on average had more expanded clones. Doses of 0.1 to 3.0 mg/kg were accompanied by clonal expansion of CD4+ and CD8+ blood T cells by week 6.

Notes on this clone: What it binds is not known.

Only in-frame clones appear in the TCRdb table, and some are missing; sequencing was by immunoSEQ multiplex PCR. The sample lists fewer than 90,000 clones, 65% to 90% occurring once. The J segment lost 0 bases and the V segment lost 1 base, leaving 5 bases of the junction unmatched. Per germline, CDR1 SGHRS and CDR2 YFSETQ. This CDR3 region has 16 residues. This clonotype was obtained from an adult with an advanced solid tumor such as melanoma, head and neck, liver or kidney cancer. The sample here was CD4+ or CD8+ T cells sorted from blood, taken in a trial of the OX40 agonist ivuxolimab. The rearrangement links TRBV5-1 to TRBJ2-5; the match to TRBD2 covers 8 bases. The CDR3 DNA follows: TGCGCCAGCAGCTTGCGGCGCGGGGGGTACCAAGAGACCCAGTACTTC. This gives the protein CASSLRRGGYQETQYF.